Each of the 14 T cell receptor beta chains below was sequenced from the same sample in a study of T cells after yellow fever vaccination. In TCRdb, the 5' RACE reads were re-called with MiXCR into one record per CDR3 protein. The sample comprises fewer than 150,000 distinct CDR3 sequences, approximately 7.7% of which are singletons, and about 0.73% rests with the top ten. This sample comprised CD4+ T cells sorted from PBMCs, obtained 5 days after the yellow fever booster vaccination. The receptors shown here come from a man aged 30 to 39 who received the YFV17D yellow fever vaccine.

This clonotype was seen at least ten times. The CDR3: CASSDGGLNQPQHF. The CDR3, as DNA: TGCGCCAGCAGTGATGGGGGCCTCAATCAGCCCCAGCATTTT. The genes are TRBV10-2 and TRBJ1-5; a possible D gene is TRBD1 (6 bases). Germline V lookup: CDR1 WSHSY, CDR2 SAAADI. The CDR3 totals 14 residues. Trimming removed 3 bases from V and 3 bases from J, with 9 bases in between.

This clonotype has a count of ten or more. The chain combines TRBV28 with TRBJ1-2; the D gene is possibly TRBD1 (5 bases). Germline V gene lookup returns CDR1 MDHEN and CDR2 SYDVKM. This CDR3 has 12 amino acids. Between the trimmed V and J ends, which lost 7 bases and 8 bases, there was a span of 14 bases. Written as DNA, the CDR3 is TGTGCCAGCATCTCATGGGGGAACGGCTACACCTTC. Amino acid sequence: CASISWGNGYTF.

This clonotype was seen many times. This chain connects TRBV12-3 or TRBV12-4 to TRBJ2-3; tentative D call: TRBD1 (5 bases). The ends were cut back, 3 bases at V and 3 bases at J, with 13 bases in the middle. This CDR3 has 15 residues. The CDR3 protein is CASSFSGAGTDTQYF. Here the CDR3 DNA reads TGTGCCAGCAGTTTTAGTGGGGCTGGAACAGATACGCAGTATTTT.

This clonotype was picked up many times. J is TRBJ1-2 and V is TRBV12-5; D is unresolved. The germline V gene has CDR1 LGHNT and CDR2 FRNRAP. This CDR3 region has 16 residues. V shed 0 bases and J shed 8 bases, with 19 bases lying between them. DNA of the CDR3: TGTGCTAGTGGTTTGGTACGGGAAACCCCCGGGCGCGGCTACACCTTC. Translation gives CASGLVRETPGRGYTF.

This clonotype was seen at least ten times. The chain couples TRBV9 to TRBJ2-1; 11 bases match TRBD2. Germline V lookup: CDR1 SGDLS, CDR2 YYNGEE. Trimming at V came to 3 bases and at J to 0 bases, leaving 2 bases not matched to a gene. The CDR3 is 16 amino acids. The CDR3, as DNA: TGTGCCAGCAGCGCCACTAGCGGGAGCTCCTACAATGAGCAGTTCTTC. Its protein is CASSATSGSSYNEQFF.

Written as DNA, the CDR3 is TGCGCCAGCAGCTTGGGCGGCAGCAAGCAAGAGACCCAGTACTTC. Residues: CASSLGGSKQETQYF. V gene TRBV5-1 combines with J gene TRBJ2-5; no clear D gene. The CDR3 spans 15 residues. Germline V gene lookup returns CDR1 SGHRS and CDR2 YFSETQ. Trimming stripped 0 bases from V and 2 bases from J, with 11 bases between.

This clonotype was counted many times. CDR3 nucleotides: TGCAGCGTTGATCCCGGGGGACTAGCGGGAGAGTTTGGGTCCTACAATGAGCAGTTCTTC. It specifies CSVDPGGLAGEFGSYNEQFF. The V call is TRBV29-1, the J call TRBJ2-1; TRBD2 aligns across 14 bases. Germline V gene lookup returns CDR1 SQVTM and CDR2 ANQGSEA. V gave up 3 bases and J gave up 1 base; unmatched junction bases: 14. The CDR3 extends over 20 amino acids.

There are many counts of this clonotype. The rearrangement links TRBV4-3 to TRBJ2-7, with D unclear. Deletions cut 0 bases from V and 0 bases from J, with 6 bases between. The CDR3 consists of 14 residues. CDR1 is LGHNA and CDR2 is YSLEER in the germline V gene. In nucleotides, the CDR3 is TGCGCCAGCAGCCAAGACAGGAGCTCCTACGAGCAGTACTTC. It specifies CASSQDRSSYEQYF.

This clonotype was observed many times. The chain links TRBV6-1 to TRBJ2-7, with 10 bases identical to TRBD1. Trimming cost V 5 bases and J 3 bases; bases outside gene matches: 7. The CDR3 covers 15 residues. From germline, CDR1 is MNHNS and CDR2 SASEGT. The CDR3 protein is CASSPGTGVSYEQYF. DNA of the CDR3: TGTGCCAGCAGTCCCGGGACAGGGGTCAGCTACGAGCAGTACTTC.

This clonotype was counted ten times or more. V gene TRBV12-3 or TRBV12-4 combines with J gene TRBJ1-3; 8 bases map to TRBD1. V lost 5 bases, J lost 3 bases, and 6 bases stayed unmatched. CDR3 size: 15 residues. CDR3 amino acids: CASSTTDRVGNTIYF. CDR3 nucleotides: TGTGCCAGCAGTACCACGGACAGGGTTGGAAACACCATATATTTT.

This clonotype was seen repeatedly, ten times or more. CDR3 coding DNA: TGCAGTGCTAGACCACCAACAGGGTACAAAGAGCCCCAGCATTTT. Protein: CSARPPTGYKEPQHF. V is TRBV20-1 and J is TRBJ1-5; weak D call: TRBD1 (6 bases). The ends were cut back, 2 bases at V and 8 bases at J, with 19 bases in the middle. The CDR3 has 15 residues. Per germline, CDR1 DFQATT and CDR2 SNEGSKA (reference sequence).

This clonotype was found many times. V is TRBV24-1 and J is TRBJ2-1; tentatively, D is TRBD1 (6 bases). The germline V gene encodes CDR1 KGHDR and CDR2 SFDVKD. Between the trimmed V and J ends, which lost 3 bases and 9 bases, there was a span of 11 bases. The length of the CDR3 is 13 residues. CDR3 region: CATSDRLGAEQFF. For the CDR3, the DNA is TGTGCCACCAGTGATCGGTTGGGGGCTGAGCAGTTCTTC.

This clonotype was found many times. The chain joins TRBV12-3 or TRBV12-4 to TRBJ2-7; a weak D match, TRBD1 (6 bases). V shed 3 bases and J shed 5 bases, with 14 bases lying between them. The CDR3 is made up of 14 amino acids. The DNA of the CDR3 is TGTGCCAGCAGTTTGGGGCAGGGGTGGAACGAGCAGTACTTC. Translation: CASSLGQGWNEQYF.

Ten or more counts support this clonotype. This chain uses TRBV9 with TRBJ2-1; D is possibly TRBD1 (6 bases). The CDR3 covers 15 residues. Looked up from germline, CDR1 is SGDLS and CDR2 is YYNGEE. V was clipped by 0 bases and J by 6 bases, with 13 bases between them. The CDR3 nucleotides read TGTGCCAGCAGCGTAGCTACGTCAGGGGTCAATGAGCAGTTCTTC. Translation: CASSVATSGVNEQFF.